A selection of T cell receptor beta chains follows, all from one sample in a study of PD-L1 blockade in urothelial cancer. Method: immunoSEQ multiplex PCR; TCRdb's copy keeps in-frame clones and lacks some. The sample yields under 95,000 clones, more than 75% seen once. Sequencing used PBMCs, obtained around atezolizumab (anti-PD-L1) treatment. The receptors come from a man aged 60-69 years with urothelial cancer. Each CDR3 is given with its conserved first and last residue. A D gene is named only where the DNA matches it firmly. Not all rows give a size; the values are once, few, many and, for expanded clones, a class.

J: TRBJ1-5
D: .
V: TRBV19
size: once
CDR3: CASSIRAGNQPQHF
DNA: TGTGCCAGTAGCATAAGGGCGGGTAATCAGCCCCAGCATTTT

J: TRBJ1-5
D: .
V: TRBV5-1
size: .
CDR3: CASSAGPNQPQHF
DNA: TGCGCCAGCAGCGCAGGCCCCAACCAGCCCCAGCATTTT

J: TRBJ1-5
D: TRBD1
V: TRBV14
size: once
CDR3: CASSLTGRNQPQHF
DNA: TGTGCCAGCAGCCTGACAGGGCGCAATCAGCCCCAGCATTTT

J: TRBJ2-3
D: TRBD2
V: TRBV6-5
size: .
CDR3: CASRRLAGGAGTQYF
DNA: TGTGCCAGCAGGCGACTAGCGGGGGGAGCGGGTACGCAGTATTTT

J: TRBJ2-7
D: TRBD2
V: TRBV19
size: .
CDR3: CASSTRTSGGYEQYF
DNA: TGTGCCAGTAGTACTCGGACTAGCGGGGGCTACGAGCAGTACTTC

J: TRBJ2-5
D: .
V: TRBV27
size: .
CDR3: CASSSQIQMTTQYF
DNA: TGTGCCAGCAGTTCACAGATTCAGATGACGACCCAGTACTTC

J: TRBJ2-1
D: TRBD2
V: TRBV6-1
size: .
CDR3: CASSEQLPGLATSYNEQFF
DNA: TGTGCCAGCAGTGAACAGTTGCCGGGACTAGCGACTTCCTACAATGAGCAGTTCTTC

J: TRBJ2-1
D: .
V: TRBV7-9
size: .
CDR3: CASSFGGFSYNEQFF
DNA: TGTGCCAGCAGCTTCGGGGGATTCTCCTACAATGAGCAGTTCTTC

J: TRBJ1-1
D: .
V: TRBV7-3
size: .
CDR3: CASSLMGLGNTEAFF
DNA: TGTGCCAGCAGCTTAATGGGGCTGGGGAACACTGAAGCTTTCTTT

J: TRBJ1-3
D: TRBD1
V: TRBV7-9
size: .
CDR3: CASSPNRGLGNTIYF
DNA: TGTGCCAGCAGCCCAAACAGGGGACTTGGAAACACCATATATTTT

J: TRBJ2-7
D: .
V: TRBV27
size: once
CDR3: CASRPNAPVGGEQYF
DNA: TGTGCCAGCCGACCTAACGCCCCAGTGGGGGGCGAGCAGTACTTC

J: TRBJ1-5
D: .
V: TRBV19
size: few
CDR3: CASSRQVWVQPQHF
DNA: TGTGCCAGTAGTAGACAGGTTTGGGTTCAGCCCCAGCATTTT

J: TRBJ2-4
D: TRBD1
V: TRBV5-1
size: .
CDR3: CASSQLQGATDIQYF
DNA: TGCGCCAGCAGCCAATTACAGGGGGCGACGGACATTCAGTACTTC

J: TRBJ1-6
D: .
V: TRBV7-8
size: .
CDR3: CASSQRSINNSPLHF
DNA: TGTGCCAGCAGCCAGAGGTCAATAAATAATTCACCCCTCCACTTT

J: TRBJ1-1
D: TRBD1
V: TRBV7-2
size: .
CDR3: CASRKLTGGTEAFF
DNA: TGTGCCAGCAGGAAATTGACAGGGGGCACTGAAGCTTTCTTT

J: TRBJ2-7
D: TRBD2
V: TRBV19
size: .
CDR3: CASTGGASGAYEQYF
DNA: TGTGCCAGTACAGGTGGGGCTAGCGGGGCCTACGAGCAGTACTTC

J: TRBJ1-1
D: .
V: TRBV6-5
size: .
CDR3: CASSDMAGMDTEAFF
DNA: TGTGCCAGCAGCGACATGGCGGGGATGGACACTGAAGCTTTCTTT